Each of the 26 T cell receptor beta chains below was sequenced from the same sample in a study of blood T cells in healthy people across ages (dated by TCRdb to the mid-2010s). Libraries came from 5' RACE. TCRdb records Illumina HiSeq 2500 as the sequencer. A second roughly 7 to 11 cycle PCR used a sample-barcoded 5' primer and a J-beta primer mix. Starting from the raw public reads, TCRdb applied fastp trimming at Q25, assembled clones with MiXCR and retained in-frame beta chains. Each CDR3 protein appears once, grouped with its most common genes and DNA. The sample yields 1.5 million to 2 million distinct CDR3 sequences; 40% to 55% were counted once. Of the sample, around 2.1% falls within the top ten clones. Sequencing was done on a sample of blood. Every receptor here comes from a woman aged 40 to 50 in good health.

The rearrangement uses TRBV11-2 and TRBJ2-5; TRBD1 agrees at 7 bases. After removal of 1 base from V and 3 bases from J, the junction contained 5 bases not matched to a gene. The CDR3 totals 15 residues. Germline assignment: CDR1 SGHAT and CDR2 FQNNGV. CDR3 in DNA: TGTGCCAGCAGCTTAGGGTACAGGGGTGAAGAGACCCAGTACTTC. This sequence encodes CASSLGYRGEETQYF.

The chain has TRBV24-1 and TRBJ2-1, with TRBD1 identical over 9 bases. Germline V lookup: CDR1 KGHDR, CDR2 SFDVKD. This CDR3 is 13 amino acids long. V dropped 10 bases and J dropped 5; count of bases not matched to a gene: 5. The CDR3 DNA follows: TGTGCCACGAGAGGGACAGGGAACAATGAGCAGTTCTTC. It codes for CATRGTGNNEQFF.

As to this clonotype: A much larger clone sits a single nucleotide away, making a read error possible. The chain links TRBV20-1 to TRBJ1-5; D gene uncertain. V was cut by 0 bases and J by 3 bases, with 3 bases left in between. The CDR3 is made up of 12 amino acids. Per germline, CDR1 DFQATT and CDR2 SNEGSKA (reference sequence). Here the CDR3 reads CSAREVNQPQHF. Here the CDR3 DNA reads TGCAGTGCTAGAGAGGTCAATCAGCCCCAGCATTTT.

The rearrangement links TRBV29-1 to TRBJ1-2; D is unresolved. This CDR3 region has 12 residues. The V gene lost 5 bases and the J gene lost 1 base, with 8 bases spanning the gap. CDR1 is SQVTM, CDR2 ANQGSEA, per germline. CDR3 DNA sequence: TGCAGCGTTTTTGAGGGTAACTATGGCTACACCTTC. Its protein product is CSVFEGNYGYTF. The variable domain in full, completed from reference TRBV29-1 and TRBJ1-2, reads SAVISQKPSRDICQRGTSLTIQCQVDSQVTMMFWYRQQPGQSLTLIATANQGSEATYESGFVIDKFPISRPNLTFSTLTVSNMSPEDSSIYLCSVFEGNYGYTFGSGTRLTVV.

The V call is TRBV20-1, the J call TRBJ2-1, with D perhaps matching TRBD1 (5 bases). CDR1 and CDR2 (germline): DFQATT, SNEGSKA (reference sequence). The ends were cut back, 6 bases at V and 0 bases at J, with 21 bases in the middle. The CDR3 contains 17 residues. DNA of the CDR3: TGCAGTGCCCCCCTAAGGGGTGGCGGAAACTCCTACAATGAGCAGTTCTTC. The encoded protein is CSAPLRGGGNSYNEQFF.

This clonotype was counted between two and nine times. The chain links TRBV13 to TRBJ2-7; 10 nucleotides agree with TRBD2. There are 15 residues in the CDR3. V shed 5 bases and J 1 base; nucleotides not matched to a gene: 5. CDR1 and CDR2 from the germline V gene are PRHDT and FYEKMQ (reference sequence). The CDR3 coding sequence is TGTGCCAGCAGCCGCAGCGGGGGGGCATCCTACGAGCAGTACTTC. Residues: CASSRSGGASYEQYF. The full variable domain, its missing parts supplied by reference TRBV13 and TRBJ2-7, is AAGVIQSPRHLIKEKRETATLKCYPIPRHDTVYWYQQGPGQDPQFLISFYEKMQSDKGSIPDRFSAQQFSDYHSELNMSSLELGDSALYFCASSRSGGASYEQYFGPGTRLTVT.

Notes on this clonotype: A much larger clone lies one base from this, so it may be a read error. The gene calls are TRBV7-6 and TRBJ2-3; 12 nucleotides line up with TRBD2. The CDR3 loop spans 16 amino acids. CDR1 and CDR2 (germline): SGHVS, FNYEAQ. This chain's CDR3 is CASGLGTSGSTDTQYF. In nucleotides, the CDR3 is TGTGCCAGCGGCTTAGGGACTAGCGGGAGCACAGATACGCAGTATTTT.

The rearrangement uses TRBV5-6 and TRBJ2-7; no clear D gene. CDR3 length: 14 amino acids. Trimming stripped 1 base from V and 0 bases from J, with 8 bases between. The germline V gene encodes CDR1 SGHDT and CDR2 YYEEEE. In DNA, the CDR3 is TGTGCCAGCAGCTTGCTCAGGAGCTCCTACGAGCAGTACTTC. It yields the protein CASSLLRSSYEQYF.

The chain couples TRBV20-1 to TRBJ2-5; the D is unclear. CDR3 length: 12 amino acids. CDR1 DFQATT and CDR2 SNEGSKA come from the germline V gene (reference sequence). V gave up 7 bases and J gave up 5 bases, with 14 bases separating them. Here the CDR3 reads CSVSPSGETQYF. The DNA of the CDR3 is TGCAGTGTGAGCCCCTCGGGTGAGACCCAGTACTTC.

This clonotype was seen only a few times. The genes are TRBV5-1 and TRBJ1-5; D ambiguous. CDR1 is SGHRS and CDR2 is YFSETQ in the germline V gene. CDR3 size: 13 residues. Trimming removed 1 base at V and 6 bases at J, with 8 bases between. The CDR3 spells CASSLYEGQPQHF. As DNA, the CDR3 is TGCGCCAGCAGCTTGTACGAGGGTCAGCCCCAGCATTTT.

The sample holds one count of this clonotype. The rearrangement uses TRBV20-1 and TRBJ2-4, with D possibly TRBD1 on 6 matching bases. The DNA end favors TRBJ2-7, so the J call may be wrong. The CDR3 length is 15 residues. Germline V gives CDR1 DFQATT, CDR2 SNEGSKA (reference sequence). Here the CDR3 reads CSTNTLRGETHEQYF. The CDR3 nucleotides are TGCAGCACTAATACACTCAGGGGTGAAACTCACGAGCAGTACTTC.

In this sample, this clonotype turned up once. At one end the junction does not follow the germline gene, possibly because of a read error. The V and J genes are TRBV27 and TRBJ2-7, with D unclear. CDR1 MNHEY and CDR2 SMNVEV come from the germline V gene (reference sequence). The CDR3 is made up of 14 amino acids. The CDR3 loop reads CASSVSYTGYEQYF. CDR3 nucleotides: TGTGCCAGCAGTGTATCGTACACTGGTTACGAGCAGTACTTC.

The chain has TRBV4-3 and TRBJ2-3; D ambiguous. The V and J ends lost 4 bases and 0 bases respectively, with 11 bases between them. In germline, CDR1 is LGHNA, CDR2 YSLEER. The CDR3 is 15 amino acids. In DNA form, the CDR3 reads TGCGCCAGCAGCCGCTCACACGGGAGCACAGATACGCAGTATTTT. Translating it yields CASSRSHGSTDTQYF.

The chain links TRBV13 to TRBJ2-5; TRBD2 matches at 8 bases. J was trimmed by 1 base and V by 2 bases; bases with no gene match: 6. Germline V gene lookup returns CDR1 PRHDT and CDR2 FYEKMQ (reference sequence). The CDR3 runs to 16 residues. CDR3 bases: TGTGCCAGCAGCTTAAGGATAGCGGGGCGCCAAGAGACCCAGTACTTC. It encodes CASSLRIAGRQETQYF.

The chain couples TRBV7-9 to TRBJ2-1; D unresolved. The CDR3 totals 13 residues. Germline V gene sequence: CDR1 SEHNR, CDR2 FQNEAQ (reference sequence). V lost 6 bases to trimming and J lost 8 bases, with 14 bases between them. The CDR3, as DNA: TGTGCCAGCAGTCTAAGGTCAGACGATGAGCAGTTCTTC. Translated: CASSLRSDDEQFF.

This clonotype came up a few times. CDR3 nucleotide sequence: TGCGGGGCTCGGGATGGCACAGATACGCAGTATTTT. Protein product: CGARDGTDTQYF. The chain employs TRBV20-1 and TRBJ2-3, with D tentatively TRBD1 or TRBD2 (5 bases each). Germline loops: CDR1 DFQATT, CDR2 SNEGSKA (reference sequence). This CDR3 is built from 12 residues.

The rearrangement uses TRBV5-5 and TRBJ2-5, with D possibly matching TRBD2 (6 bases). TRBJ2-7 explains the end of the DNA better; the J call may be wrong. Germline V lookup: CDR1 SGHKS, CDR2 YYEKEE (reference sequence). This CDR3 has 14 residues. The CDR3 nucleotides are TGTGCCAGCAGCTTGGAGGAGGGACTCTACGAGCAGTACTTC. Residues: CASSLEEGLYEQYF.

The chain links TRBV27 to TRBJ2-6, with TRBD2 matching 7 bases. Germline values: CDR1 MNHEY, CDR2 SMNVEV (reference sequence). Trimming cost V 3 bases and J 3 bases; bases outside gene matches: 2. CDR3 length: 15 residues. The CDR3 sequence is CASSFPGGGANVLTF. The CDR3, as DNA: TGTGCCAGCAGTTTCCCGGGAGGTGGGGCCAACGTCCTGACTTTC.

The gene calls are TRBV6-5 and TRBJ2-1; D is unclear. The V end was cut by 0 bases, the J end by 5 bases, with 5 bases between. The CDR3 covers 13 residues. Germline V lookup: CDR1 MNHEY, CDR2 SVGAGI. The chain's CDR3 is CASSYSLNNEQFF. The CDR3, as DNA: TGTGCCAGCAGTTACTCCTTAAACAATGAGCAGTTCTTC.

This chain links TRBV6-2 or TRBV6-3 with TRBJ2-5, with TRBD2 identical over 7 bases. With V trimmed by 2 bases and J by 11 bases, 11 bases remained unmatched. Germline V gene data show CDR1 as MNHEY and CDR2 as SVGEGT. The CDR3 contains 14 residues. DNA of the CDR3: TGTGCCAGCAGTTACGCGGCACCGGCGGGAGAGCAGTACTTC. Its protein is CASSYAAPAGEQYF.

V usage is TRBV7-6 and J usage is TRBJ2-1, with 11 bases that match TRBD2. With V trimmed by 5 bases and J by 9 bases, 15 bases remained unmatched. The germline gives CDR1 SGHVS, CDR2 FNYEAQ. The CDR3 is made up of 17 amino acids. CDR3 DNA: TGTGCCAGCAGCCTTCGACTAGCGGGGACCCGCGGGGGTGAGCAGTTCTTC. Translating gives CASSLRLAGTRGGEQFF.

This clonotype has only a few counts. The rearrangement joins TRBV11-2 to TRBJ2-7; D uncertain. Germline values: CDR1 SGHAT, CDR2 FQNNGV. The V and J ends lost 2 bases and 2 bases respectively, with 7 bases between them. The CDR3 sequence is 13 residues long. CDR3 in DNA: TGTGCCAGCAGCTTATATTCCGCCTACGAGCAGTACTTC. This translates into CASSLYSAYEQYF.

V and J are TRBV20-1 and TRBJ2-4; 13 bases are shared with TRBD2. Germline-derived CDR1 and CDR2 are DFQATT and SNEGSKA (reference sequence). The V segment lost 5 bases and the J segment 0 bases; nucleotides outside the gene matches: 1. The CDR3 totals 15 residues. This chain's CDR3 is CSAGTSGVAKNIQYF. CDR3 nucleotide sequence: TGCAGTGCTGGGACTAGCGGGGTAGCCAAAAACATTCAGTACTTC.

The chain links TRBV6-6 to TRBJ2-3, with TRBD2 identical over 7 bases. J gave up 8 bases and V 8 bases, and 7 bases lay outside the gene matches. Germline CDR1 reads MNHNY; CDR2 reads SVGAGI (reference sequence). This CDR3 comprises 12 residues. The CDR3 DNA reads TGTGCCAGCGTGAGCGGCGGGGGTACGCAGTATTTT. This gives the protein CASVSGGGTQYF.

The rearrangement links TRBV5-1 to TRBJ2-1; the match to TRBD2 covers 9 bases. The CDR3 has 16 amino acids. Trimming cost V 0 bases and J 6 bases; bases outside gene matches: 7. Germline CDR1 and CDR2: SGHRS and YFSETQ. CDR3 protein: CASSLDHAGGPNEQFF. The CDR3 nucleotides are TGCGCCAGCAGCTTGGATCACGCGGGGGGGCCCAATGAGCAGTTCTTC.

The chain employs TRBV29-1 and TRBJ2-2; 9 bases match TRBD1. Trimming removed 1 base from V and 6 bases from J; junction bases left unmatched: 6. This CDR3 is 15 amino acids long. CDR1 is SQVTM and CDR2 is ANQGSEA in the germline V gene. The CDR3 loop is CSVEGGGQGPGELFF. For the CDR3, the DNA is TGCAGCGTTGAAGGAGGGGGACAGGGTCCCGGGGAGCTGTTTTTT.